A selection of T cell receptor beta chains follows, all from one sample in a study of T cell responses to AZD1222 COVID-19 vaccine. Some clones are missing from TCRdb's copy, which holds only in-frame ones; the method was immunoSEQ multiplex PCR. The table has tens of thousands of clones, almost 80% seen once. Here the sequenced sample was peripheral blood, taken on day 0 of AZD1222 vaccination. These receptors originate from an adult in good health. The CDR3 runs from the conserved cysteine through the conserved F or W. The D gene is left open where the match is weak. Where a row states a size, it is once, few, many or the class of an expanded clone; other rows omit it.

j_call v_call clone_size d_call cdr3_aa cdr3_nt
TRBJ1-2 TRBV28 NA NA CATSRNALYGYTF TGTGCCACCAGCCGGAATGCGCTATATGGCTACACCTTC
TRBJ1-3 TRBV6-5 NA TRBD1 CASNLQGASGNTIYF TGTGCCAGCAATTTACAGGGGGCCTCTGGAAACACCATATATTTT
TRBJ2-3 TRBV15 NA NA CATSRGARLESTDTQYF TGTGCCACCAGCAGGGGGGCCCGACTAGAAAGCACAGATACGCAGTATTTT
TRBJ1-6 TRBV27 once NA CASRPVSPLHF TGTGCCAGCAGGCCAGTCTCACCCCTCCACTTT
TRBJ2-1 TRBV20-1 NA TRBD2 CSASDGREGEQFF TGCAGTGCTAGTGACGGGAGGGAGGGCGAGCAGTTCTTC
TRBJ2-3 TRBV19 NA TRBD2 CASSGLAGVSDTQYF TGTGCCAGTAGTGGACTAGCGGGAGTCTCAGATACGCAGTATTTT
TRBJ2-7 TRBV12-3/TRBV12-4 NA NA CASSLTGGEQYF TGTGCCAGCAGTTTAACTGGGGGCGAGCAGTACTTC
TRBJ2-7 TRBV11-2 NA NA CASSLPRTGRHEQYF TGTGCCAGCAGCTTACCCCGTACAGGGAGGCACGAGCAGTACTTC
TRBJ2-7 TRBV7-2 NA TRBD1 CASSLRGTGEKNF TGTGCCAGCAGCTTAAGGGGAACAGGGGAGAAGAACTTC
TRBJ2-5 TRBV4-3 NA NA CASSQDPTAEGTQYF TGCGCCAGCAGCCAAGATCCAACGGCGGAGGGGACCCAGTACTTC
TRBJ2-3 TRBV5-1 NA NA CASSARADTQYF TGCGCCAGCAGCGCCAGAGCGGATACGCAGTATTTT
TRBJ2-2 TRBV6-5 NA NA CASGNQDVTVGELFF TGTGCCAGCGGTAACCAGGACGTAACTGTCGGGGAGCTGTTTTTT
TRBJ2-2 TRBV9 NA TRBD2 CASSAGTSGNTGELFF TGTGCCAGCAGCGCAGGGACTAGCGGAAACACCGGGGAGCTGTTTTTT
TRBJ2-5 TRBV18 NA TRBD2 CASSPIAGAEETQYF TGTGCCAGCTCACCAATAGCGGGAGCAGAGGAGACCCAGTACTTC
TRBJ1-6 TRBV28 NA NA CASIPQGNSPLHF TGTGCCAGCATCCCCCAGGGGAATTCACCCCTCCACTTT
TRBJ1-2 TRBV30 NA NA CAWSVLGINYGYTF TGTGCCTGGAGTGTACTGGGGATCAACTATGGCTACACCTTC
TRBJ2-3 TRBV10-3 few TRBD2 CAIRGLTTDTQYF TGTGCCATCAGGGGACTAACCACAGATACGCAGTATTTT
TRBJ1-4 TRBV7-8 NA NA CASSLARRGQATNEKLFF TGTGCCAGCAGCTTAGCGCGCAGGGGACAAGCAACTAATGAAAAACTGTTTTTT
TRBJ1-2 TRBV6-1 NA TRBD1 CASSEDNGQGADYGYTF TGTGCCAGCAGTGAAGATAATGGACAGGGGGCCGACTATGGCTACACCTTC
TRBJ2-5 TRBV28 NA NA CASSFPHLRQETQYF TGTGCCAGCAGTTTTCCCCATTTGAGGCAAGAGACCCAGTACTTC
TRBJ2-2 TRBV10-2 NA NA CASSETGRPNTGELFF TGCGCCAGCAGTGAGACAGGGCGACCGAACACCGGGGAGCTGTTTTTT
TRBJ1-1 TRBV6-2/TRBV6-3 NA NA CASSPRVNTEAFF TGTGCCAGCAGCCCCAGGGTGAACACTGAAGCTTTCTTT
TRBJ2-5 TRBV9 NA NA CASSVGRGKETQYF TGTGCCAGCAGCGTAGGGAGGGGGAAAGAGACCCAGTACTTC
TRBJ2-7 TRBV7-9 NA NA CASSFVGSYEQYF TGTGCCAGCAGCTTCGTCGGCTCCTACGAGCAGTACTTC
TRBJ1-2 TRBV19 NA NA CASSMGPLIDGYTF TGTGCCAGTAGTATGGGACCTCTAATCGACGGCTACACCTTC
TRBJ1-1 TRBV6-5 NA TRBD1 CATSDRSNTEAFF TGTGCCACCTCGGACAGGTCGAACACTGAAGCTTTCTTT
TRBJ2-5 TRBV7-9 NA NA CASSLSQRETQYF TGTGCCAGCAGCCTTAGCCAGCGGGAGACCCAGTACTTC
TRBJ1-2 TRBV21-1 many NA CASSTPPTGIYGYTF TGTGCCAGCAGCACCCCACCGACAGGAATCTATGGCTACACCTTC
TRBJ1-5 TRBV11-2 few NA CASSLRGYSNQPQHF TGTGCCAGCAGCTTGAGGGGCTATAGCAATCAGCCCCAGCATTTT
TRBJ2-7 TRBV2 once NA CASREGVYEQYF TGTGCCAGCAGGGAGGGGGTCTACGAGCAGTACTTC
TRBJ1-5 TRBV6-5 NA NA CASSTQGMNQPQHF TGTGCCAGCAGTACACAGGGAATGAATCAGCCCCAGCATTTT
TRBJ2-3 TRBV27 NA NA CASSLSAATDTQYF TGTGCCAGCAGTTTATCGGCAGCCACAGATACGCAGTATTTT
TRBJ2-7 TRBV10-1 few NA CASSPHRYEQYF TGCGCCAGCAGCCCTCACCGCTACGAGCAGTACTTC
TRBJ1-5 TRBV24-1 few NA CATQRGSNQPQHF TGTGCCACGCAAAGAGGGAGCAATCAGCCCCAGCATTTT
TRBJ1-4 TRBV29-1 NA NA CSVGSGAEKLFF TGCAGCGTTGGATCAGGCGCAGAAAAACTGTTTTTT
TRBJ2-5 TRBV7-6 NA TRBD2 CASSETSGRRETQYF TGTGCCAGCAGCGAAACTAGCGGGAGACGAGAGACCCAGTACTTC
TRBJ1-5 TRBV4-3 NA TRBD1 CASSQDWGQLSNQPQHF TGCGCCAGCAGCCAAGATTGGGGACAGCTTAGCAATCAGCCCCAGCATTTT
TRBJ2-6 TRBV5-4 NA TRBD1 CASSGPPGQGPGANVLTF TGTGCCAGCAGCGGGCCGCCGGGACAGGGGCCAGGGGCCAACGTCCTGACTTTC
TRBJ2-7 TRBV4-1 NA NA CASSQVEEGGEQYF TGCGCCAGCAGCCAAGTTGAGGAGGGGGGAGAGCAGTACTTC
TRBJ2-1 TRBV11-3 NA TRBD2 CASSLTSDNEQFF TGTGCCAGCAGCTTGACTAGCGACAATGAGCAGTTCTTC
TRBJ2-1 TRBV5-6 NA NA CASSRRSGNEQFF TGTGCCAGCAGCCGTAGGTCTGGCAATGAGCAGTTCTTC
TRBJ2-6 TRBV5-8 few TRBD1 CASSTGQVLANVLTF TGTGCCAGCAGCACTGGACAGGTTTTGGCCAACGTCCTGACTTTC